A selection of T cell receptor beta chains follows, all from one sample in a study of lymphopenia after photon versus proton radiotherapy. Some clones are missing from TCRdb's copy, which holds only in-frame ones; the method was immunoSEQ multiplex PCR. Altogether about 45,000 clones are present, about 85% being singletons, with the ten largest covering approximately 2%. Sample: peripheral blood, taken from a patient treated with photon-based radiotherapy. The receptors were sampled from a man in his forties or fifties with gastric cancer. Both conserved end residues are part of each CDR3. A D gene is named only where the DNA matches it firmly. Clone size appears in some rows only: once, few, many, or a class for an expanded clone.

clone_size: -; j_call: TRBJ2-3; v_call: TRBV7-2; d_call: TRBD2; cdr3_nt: TGTGCCAGCAGCCCAGGACTAGCGGTTAGCACAGATACGCAGTATTTT; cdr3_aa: CASSPGLAVSTDTQYF
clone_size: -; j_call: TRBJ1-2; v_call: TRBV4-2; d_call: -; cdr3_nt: TGTGCCAGCAGCCAATCGGGACCCACGACGGACTATGGCTACACCTTC; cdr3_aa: CASSQSGPTTDYGYTF
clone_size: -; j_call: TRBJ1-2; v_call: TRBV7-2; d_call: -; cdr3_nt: TGTGCCAGCACCCCCTACGGAGGCAACTATGGCTACACCTTC; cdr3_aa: CASTPYGGNYGYTF
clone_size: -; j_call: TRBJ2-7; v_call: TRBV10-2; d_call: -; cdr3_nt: TGCGCCAGCAGTGAGGGGCTATCCTACGAGCAGTACTTC; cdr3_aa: CASSEGLSYEQYF
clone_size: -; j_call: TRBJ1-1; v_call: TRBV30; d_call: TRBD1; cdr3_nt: TGTGCCTGGAGAGAGACAGGGGGGTATTTCGGTACTGAAGCTTTCTTT; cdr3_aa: CAWRETGGYFGTEAFF
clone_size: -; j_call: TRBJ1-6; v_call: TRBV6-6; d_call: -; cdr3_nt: TGTGCCAGCAGTTACTCACCCTGGACAGTGGACTCACCCCTCCACTTT; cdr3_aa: CASSYSPWTVDSPLHF
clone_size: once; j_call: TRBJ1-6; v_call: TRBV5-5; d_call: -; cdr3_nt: TGTGCCAGCAGCTTTTCCCGGGTCCCTAATTCACCCCTCCACTTT; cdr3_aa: CASSFSRVPNSPLHF
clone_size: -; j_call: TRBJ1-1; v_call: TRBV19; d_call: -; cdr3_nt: TGTGCCAGTAGACGGGATCCGAGCGCTGAAGCTTTCTTT; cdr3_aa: CASRRDPSAEAFF
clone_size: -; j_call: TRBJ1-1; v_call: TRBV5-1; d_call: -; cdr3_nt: TGCGCCAGCAGCACCGGACCGCAGAACACTGAAGCTTTCTTT; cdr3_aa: CASSTGPQNTEAFF
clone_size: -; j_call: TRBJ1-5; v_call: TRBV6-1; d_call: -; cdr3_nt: TGTGCCAGCAGTGAAGGTTTAGGGGCAGGTCAGCCCCAGCATTTT; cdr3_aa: CASSEGLGAGQPQHF
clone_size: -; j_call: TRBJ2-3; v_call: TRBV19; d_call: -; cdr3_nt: TGTGCCAGTAGTATGTCGGCTCTAACGGCAGATACGCAGTATTTT; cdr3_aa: CASSMSALTADTQYF
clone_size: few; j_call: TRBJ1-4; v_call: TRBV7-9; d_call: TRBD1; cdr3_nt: TGTGCCAGCAGCCCGGGCAGGGGGAATGAAAAACTGTTTTTT; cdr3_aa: CASSPGRGNEKLFF
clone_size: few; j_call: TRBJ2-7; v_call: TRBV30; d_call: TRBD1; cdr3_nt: TGTGCCTGGAGTTTGACAGGGGACGAGCAGTACTTC; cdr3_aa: CAWSLTGDEQYF
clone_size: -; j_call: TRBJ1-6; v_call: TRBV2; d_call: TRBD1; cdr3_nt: TGTGCCAGCAGTGCCCAGGGGGTTAATTCACCCCTCCACTTT; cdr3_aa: CASSAQGVNSPLHF
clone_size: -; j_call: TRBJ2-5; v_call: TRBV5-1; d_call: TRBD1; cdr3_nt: TGCGCCAGCAGAACCTCCGGGACAGGACCACAAGAGACCCAGTACTTC; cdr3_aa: CASRTSGTGPQETQYF
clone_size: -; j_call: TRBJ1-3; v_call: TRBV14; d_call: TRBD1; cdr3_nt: TGTGCCAGCGGCCGGGACAGGGACTCTGGAAACACCATATATTTT; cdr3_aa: CASGRDRDSGNTIYF
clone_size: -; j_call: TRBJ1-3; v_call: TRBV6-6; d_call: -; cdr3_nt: TGTGCCAGCAGTTACAAAAACGCTGGAAACACCATATATTTT; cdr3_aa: CASSYKNAGNTIYF
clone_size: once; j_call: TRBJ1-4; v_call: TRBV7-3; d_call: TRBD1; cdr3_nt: TGTGCCAGCAGCCTCGGGACAGGGGGAAATGAAAAACTGTTTTTT; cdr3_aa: CASSLGTGGNEKLFF
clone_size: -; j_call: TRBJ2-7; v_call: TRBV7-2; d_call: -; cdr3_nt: TGTGCCAGCAGCCCTAGATCAACAGGGTGGAGCGAGCAGTACTTC; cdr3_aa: CASSPRSTGWSEQYF
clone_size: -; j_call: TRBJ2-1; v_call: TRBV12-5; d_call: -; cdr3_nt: TGTGCTAGTGTCCTCGACAGGCCCCAAGACGATGAGCAGTTCTTC; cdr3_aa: CASVLDRPQDDEQFF
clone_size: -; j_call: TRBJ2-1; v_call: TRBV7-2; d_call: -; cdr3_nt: TGTGCCAGCAGCTTGGTACAGGGTCTGGATGAGCAGTTCTTC; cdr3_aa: CASSLVQGLDEQFF
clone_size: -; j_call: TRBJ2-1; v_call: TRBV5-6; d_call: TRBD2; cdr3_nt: TGTGCCAGCAGCGGCGGCGGGGGAAATGAGCAGTTCTTC; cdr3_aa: CASSGGGGNEQFF
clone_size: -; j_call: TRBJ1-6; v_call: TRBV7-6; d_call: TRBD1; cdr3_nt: TGTGCCAGCAGCTTCGGACAGGGATTTAGTTCACCCCTCCACTTT; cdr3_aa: CASSFGQGFSSPLHF
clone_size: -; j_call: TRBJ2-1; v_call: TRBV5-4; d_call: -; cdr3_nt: TGTGCCAGCAGCTTGTACGCCAACTCCTACAATGAGCAGTTCTTC; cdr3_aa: CASSLYANSYNEQFF